A selection of T cell receptor beta chains follows, all from one sample in a study of OX40 agonist ivuxolimab in advanced cancers. Assay: immunoSEQ multiplex PCR; the TCRdb copy retains only in-frame clones and omits some. The repertoire includes approximately 11,000 clones, approximately 86% of them detected once, and about 28% sits in the top ten. The sample here was CD4+ or CD8+ T cells sorted from blood, taken in a trial of the OX40 agonist ivuxolimab. All receptors derive from an adult with an advanced solid tumor such as melanoma, head and neck, liver or kidney cancer. Both conserved end residues are part of each CDR3. The order of the fields is CDR3 length, J gene, D gene, V gene, CDR3 protein. The D gene is left open where the match is weak.

16 TRBJ2-1 TRBD1 TRBV6-9 CASSYGQAAGYNEQFF
14 TRBJ2-5 TRBD2 TRBV6-5 CASSRTSAEETQYF
17 TRBJ2-2 TRBD2 TRBV15 CATSNHGEGPNTGELFF
14 TRBJ2-7 - TRBV15 CATSRDRVSYEQYF
15 TRBJ1-2 - TRBV9 CASSGRTEPNYGYTF
13 TRBJ2-7 - TRBV19 CASSVGHTYEQYF
13 TRBJ1-1 TRBD1 TRBV6-6 CASSGTGGTEAFF
12 TRBJ2-2 - TRBV9 CASSPNVGELFF
18 TRBJ2-4 - TRBV11-2 CASSLDNRISLGKNIQYF
15 TRBJ2-3 TRBD2 TRBV4-2 CASSPLAGDTDTQYF
16 TRBJ2-1 TRBD1 TRBV14 CASSQGRQGVLNEQFF
15 TRBJ2-5 - TRBV30 CAWSVDVGVRETQYF
15 TRBJ2-7 TRBD1 TRBV13 CASSPSGQGAGEQYF
15 TRBJ2-7 - TRBV11-2 CASSLGYGSSYEQYF
14 TRBJ2-7 - TRBV9 CASSADRYSYEQYF
15 TRBJ2-1 - TRBV9 CASSVEPGRYNEQFF
16 TRBJ2-1 - TRBV9 CASSVGLGSSYNEQFF
16 TRBJ2-7 - TRBV6-5 CASSYSSGRETYEQYF
15 TRBJ1-3 TRBD1 TRBV4-1 CASSQSSDRGNTIYF
12 TRBJ2-7 - TRBV30 CAWSPQGYEQYF
16 TRBJ2-5 - TRBV5-6 CASSSTGTTSKETQYF
14 TRBJ2-1 - TRBV27 CASSLSDLRDEQFF
14 TRBJ2-1 - TRBV7-2 CASSFGLAEVEQFF
15 TRBJ2-5 TRBD1 TRBV9 CASSLSGTDQETQYF